What follows is one T cell receptor (beta chain) and its context. Its antigen is unknown. Sequencing used immunoSEQ multiplex PCR; TCRdb keeps in-frame clones, though not all of them. The table has roughly 1.4 million clones, about 98.5% seen once. The sample belongs to a study of shared clonotypes between healthy human individuals. Study outcomes and limitations: Relative to memory subsets, naive subsets generally showed larger estimated richness.

This receptor was obtained from a young man in good health. Sequencing used naive CD4+ T cells sorted from blood. Subset meaning: CD45RA+ positively selected.

CDR3 bases: TGCGCCAGCAGCCAAGATTGGTTCTCGAGGAGGAAAAGGGAAACCGGGGAGCTGTTTTTT. Its translation: CASSQDWFSRRKRETGELFF. J is TRBJ2-2 and V is TRBV4-3; tentatively, D is TRBD2 (5 bases). Trimming cost V 0 bases and J 5 bases, with 25 bases left between them. This CDR3 region has 20 residues. Germline lookup yields CDR1 LGHNA and CDR2 YSLEER.